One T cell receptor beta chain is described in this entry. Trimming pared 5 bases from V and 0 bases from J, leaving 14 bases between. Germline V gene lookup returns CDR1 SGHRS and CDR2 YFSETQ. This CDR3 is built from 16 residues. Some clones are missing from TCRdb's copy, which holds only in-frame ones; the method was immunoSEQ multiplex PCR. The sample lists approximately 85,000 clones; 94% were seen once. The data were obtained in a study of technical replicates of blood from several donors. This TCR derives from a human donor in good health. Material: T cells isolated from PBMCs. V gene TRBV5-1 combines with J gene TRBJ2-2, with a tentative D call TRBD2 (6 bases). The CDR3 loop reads CASSSLSGPNTGELFF. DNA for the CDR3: TGCGCCAGCAGTTCTTTAAGCGGGCCGAACACCGGGGAGCTGTTTTTT.